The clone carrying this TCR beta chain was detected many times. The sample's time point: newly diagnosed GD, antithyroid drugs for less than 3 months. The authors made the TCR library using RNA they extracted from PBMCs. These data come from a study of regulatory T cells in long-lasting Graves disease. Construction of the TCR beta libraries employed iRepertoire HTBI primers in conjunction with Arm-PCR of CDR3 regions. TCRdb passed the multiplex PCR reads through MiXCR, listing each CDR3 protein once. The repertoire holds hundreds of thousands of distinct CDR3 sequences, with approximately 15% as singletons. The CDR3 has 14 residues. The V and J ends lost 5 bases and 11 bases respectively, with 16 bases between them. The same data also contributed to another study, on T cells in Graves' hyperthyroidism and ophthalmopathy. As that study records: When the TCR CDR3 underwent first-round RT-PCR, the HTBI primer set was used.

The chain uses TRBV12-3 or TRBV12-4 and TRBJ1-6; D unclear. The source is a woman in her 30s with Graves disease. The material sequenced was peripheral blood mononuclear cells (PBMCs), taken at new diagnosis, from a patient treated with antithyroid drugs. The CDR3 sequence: CASSLRDRVAPLHF. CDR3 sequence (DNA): TGTGCCAGCAGTCTCCGTGACCGGGTGGCACCCCTCCACTTT.